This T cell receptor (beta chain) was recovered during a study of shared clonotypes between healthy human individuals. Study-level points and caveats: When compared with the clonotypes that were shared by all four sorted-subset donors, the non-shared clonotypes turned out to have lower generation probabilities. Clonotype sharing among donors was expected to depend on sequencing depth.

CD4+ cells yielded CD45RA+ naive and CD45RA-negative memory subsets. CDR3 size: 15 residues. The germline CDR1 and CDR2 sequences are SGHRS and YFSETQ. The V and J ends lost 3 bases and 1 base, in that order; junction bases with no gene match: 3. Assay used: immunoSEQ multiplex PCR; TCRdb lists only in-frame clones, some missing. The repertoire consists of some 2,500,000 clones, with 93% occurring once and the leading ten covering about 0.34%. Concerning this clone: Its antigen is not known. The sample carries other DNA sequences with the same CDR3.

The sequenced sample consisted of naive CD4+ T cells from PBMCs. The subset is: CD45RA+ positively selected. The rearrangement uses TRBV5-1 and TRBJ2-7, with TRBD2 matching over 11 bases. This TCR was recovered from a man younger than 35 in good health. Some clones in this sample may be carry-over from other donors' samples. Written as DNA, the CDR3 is TGCGCCAGCAGCTGGGGACTAGCGGATTCCTACGAGCAGTACTTC. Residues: CASSWGLADSYEQYF.